The TCR beta chain under discussion was sequenced for a study of control samples from healthy donors and cancer patients (dated by TCRdb to 2018 to 2020). Libraries were constructed by the immunoSEQ multiplex PCR assay. The immuneACCESS repertoire file appears here via TCRdb, limited to in-frame rearrangements. These files lack a portion of the clones; in checked studies, under half of the deficit traces to unresolved V genes, and the cause of the others is not known. Present in this sample are 90,000 to 100,000 clones, 75% to 85% of which were seen just once. The ten top clones hold under 12% of the sample. For this clone: Its antigen is still unknown. Base qualities are not at hand, and no much larger clone is one base apart.

CDR1 and CDR2 are read off the germline V gene as MNHEY and SVGAGI. Trimming at the junction amounts to 2 bases on V and 4 bases on J, and the germline ends lie 14 bases apart. Its CDR3 holds 15 amino acids, cysteine through phenylalanine. The read is trimmed to its CDR3 DNA, 45 bases read in frame from base 1. The specimen sequenced was blood. The chain uses TRBV6-5 and TRBJ1-1; the best D guess is TRBD1, with 6 bases matching. This TCR was sampled from a woman aged 25 to 45 in good health. The CDR3 amino acid sequence is: CASSYGSGAGTEAFF. The DNA sequence is given as TGTGCCAGCAGTTACGGTTCAGGGGCGGGCACTGAAGCTTTCTTT.